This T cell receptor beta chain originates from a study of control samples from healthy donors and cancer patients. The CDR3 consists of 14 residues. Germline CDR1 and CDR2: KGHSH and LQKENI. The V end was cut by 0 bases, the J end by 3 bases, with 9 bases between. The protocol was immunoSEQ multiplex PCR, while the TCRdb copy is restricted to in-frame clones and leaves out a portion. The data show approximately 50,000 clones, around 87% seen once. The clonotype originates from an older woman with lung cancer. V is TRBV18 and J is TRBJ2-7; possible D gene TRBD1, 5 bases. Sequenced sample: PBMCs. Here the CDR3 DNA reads TGTGCCAGCTCACCACCGTCAGGGCTCTACGAGCAGTACTTC. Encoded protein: CASSPPSGLYEQYF.